The 5 T cell receptor beta chains given below trace back to one sample, sequenced in a study of CD8+CD57+ T cells in acquired aplastic anemia. CDR3 and TCR beta VDJ profiling relied on a genomic DNA template. TCRdb reprocessed the reads with MiXCR, giving one entry per CDR3 protein. The data hold under 200,000 distinct CDR3 sequences, with more than 45% observed a single time. Patients chosen for sequencing had CD8+CD57+ cells that had expanded, as shown by flow cytometry. The sequenced material came from sorted CD4+, CD8+, or CD8+CD57+ T cells (not recorded which) from PBMCs. The receptors were sampled from a human donor with aplastic anemia.

The chain combines TRBV5-1 with TRBJ2-1; TRBD1 agrees at 8 bases. V was pared by 5 bases and J by 2 bases, with 6 bases of the junction left unmatched. Germline values: CDR1 SGHRS, CDR2 YFSETQ. This CDR3 region has 15 residues. The CDR3 sequence is CASRRTGLAYNEQFF. In DNA, the CDR3 is TGCGCCAGCAGACGGACAGGGTTGGCCTACAATGAGCAGTTCTTC. Full variable domain (outside the CDR3, taken from reference TRBV5-1 and TRBJ2-1): KAGVTQTPRYLIKTRGQQVTLSCSPISGHRSVSWYQQTPGQGLQFLFEYFSETQRNKGNFPGRFSGRQFSNSRSEMNVSTLELGDSALYLCASRRTGLAYNEQFFGPGTRLTVL.

The chain combines TRBV29-1 with TRBJ2-2; 7 positions match TRBD1. CDR3 length equals 11 residues. Germline CDR1 SQVTM, CDR2 ANQGSEA. The V and J ends lost 4 bases and 8 bases, in that order; junction bases with no gene match: 1. The CDR3 DNA follows: TGCAGCGTTGCGGGACAGGGGGAGCTGTTTTTT. Translated: CSVAGQGELFF.

This clonotype was observed many times. CDR3 nucleotide sequence: TGTGCCAGCAGCTTATCGCTGACAGGGGCCTCTGGGAGGTCACCCCTCCACTTT. This sequence encodes CASSLSLTGASGRSPLHF. The J gene is TRBJ1-6, the V gene TRBV7-2; 8 bases line up with TRBD1. Germline trimming cut 2 bases from V and 10 bases from J; bases unmatched to any gene: 16. The CDR3 runs to 18 residues. Germline V gene data show CDR1 as SGHTA and CDR2 as FQGNSA.

This chain joins TRBV19 and TRBJ2-3, with D hard to call. Germline V gene lookup returns CDR1 LNHDA and CDR2 SQIVND (reference sequence). CDR3 length: 13 amino acids. V was cut by 6 bases and J by 2 bases, with 9 bases left in between. As DNA, the CDR3 is TGTGCCAGTAGCACGTTAGACACAGATACGCAGTATTTT. The encoded protein is CASSTLDTDTQYF.

This clonotype was observed at least ten times. The V and J genes are TRBV11-3 and TRBJ2-4, with D unclear. Trimming took 0 bases from V and 4 from J, leaving 4 bases between them. Germline assignment: CDR1 SGHNT and CDR2 YENEEA. This CDR3 comprises 13 residues. CDR3 in DNA: TGTGCCAGCAGCTTAGATCAGAAAAACATTCAGTACTTC. This sequence encodes CASSLDQKNIQYF.